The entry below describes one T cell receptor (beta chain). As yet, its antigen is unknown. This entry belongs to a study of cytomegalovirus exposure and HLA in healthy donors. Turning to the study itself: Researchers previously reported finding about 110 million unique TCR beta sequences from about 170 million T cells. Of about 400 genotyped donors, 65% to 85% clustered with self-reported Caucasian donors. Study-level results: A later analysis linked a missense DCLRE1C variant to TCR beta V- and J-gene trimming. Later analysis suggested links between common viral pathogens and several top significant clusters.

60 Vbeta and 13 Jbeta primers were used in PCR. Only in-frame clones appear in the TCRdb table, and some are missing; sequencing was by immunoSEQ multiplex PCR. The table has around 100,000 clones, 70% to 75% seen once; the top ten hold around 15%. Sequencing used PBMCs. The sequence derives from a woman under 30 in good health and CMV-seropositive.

This CDR3 reads CASSAGGKPTYEQYF. CDR3 DNA sequence: TGTGCCAGCAGCGCAGGGGGCAAACCCACCTACGAGCAGTACTTC. The chain recombines TRBV9 with TRBJ2-7, with 8 bases matching TRBD1. Trimming took 3 bases from V and 2 from J; bases not matched to a gene: 7. The germline V gene encodes CDR1 SGDLS and CDR2 YYNGEE. The CDR3 sequence is 15 residues long.